A single sample is the source of the 5 T cell receptor beta chains below, sequenced in a study of T cell repertoires and Cas9 in healthy adults. Some clones are missing from TCRdb's copy, which holds only in-frame ones; the method was immunoSEQ multiplex PCR. This repertoire shows tens of thousands of clones, 91% found once; its top ten account for about 1.6%. Sequencing used CD4+ effector T cells (CD127+, CD25-, CD137-, CD154-) from PBMCs; culture status not recorded. The receptors stem from a human donor in good health.

The CDR3 sequence is CASSPRTGPMSAFF. DNA of the CDR3: TGTGCCAGCAGCCCCAGGACAGGTCCTATGAGTGCTTTCTTT. This chain joins TRBV28 and TRBJ1-1; 7 nucleotides line up with TRBD1. The germline gives CDR1 MDHEN, CDR2 SYDVKM. The CDR3 sequence is 14 residues long. J gave up 11 bases and V 6 bases, and 15 bases lay outside the gene matches.

This chain connects TRBV5-6 to TRBJ1-1, with a possible D match to TRBD1 (6 bases). V lost 3 bases and J lost 0, with 15 bases in between. The germline gives CDR1 SGHDT, CDR2 YYEEEE. The CDR3 runs to 16 residues. CDR3 bases: TGTGCCAGCAGCTCCTTGGGGGGGCGAATGAACACTGAAGCTTTCTTT. The encoded protein is CASSSLGGRMNTEAFF.

The chain has TRBV28 and TRBJ1-5, with D possibly TRBD1 on 5 matching bases. V was shortened by 6 bases and J by 0 bases, with 12 bases between the two germline ends. CDR3 length: 15 amino acids. From germline, CDR1 is MDHEN and CDR2 SYDVKM. The CDR3 DNA is TGTGCCAGCAGCCAGGGAGGGGATAGCAATCAGCCCCAGCATTTT. Translating gives CASSQGGDSNQPQHF.

The gene calls are TRBV28 and TRBJ2-7; a weak D match, TRBD2 (6 bases). The CDR3 spans 16 residues. Trimming left V 6 bases short and J 0 bases short, with 18 bases between. Germline V gene lookup returns CDR1 MDHEN and CDR2 SYDVKM. The CDR3 DNA sequence: TGTGCCAGCAGCCCCGAGGGCGGGGTGTTCTCCTACGAGCAGTACTTC. Its protein is CASSPEGGVFSYEQYF.

The chain combines TRBV6-6 with TRBJ1-5; D not resolved. In germline, CDR1 is MNHNY, CDR2 SVGAGI (reference sequence). The CDR3 runs to 15 residues. With 4 bases removed from V and 0 bases from J, the gap between germline ends came to 10 bases. This CDR3 reads CASSSSVYSNQPQHF. The CDR3 DNA sequence: TGTGCCAGCAGTTCTTCAGTTTATAGCAATCAGCCCCAGCATTTT.